Each of the 22 T cell receptor beta chains below was sequenced from the same sample in a study of T cell responses to AZD1222 COVID-19 vaccine. The data were produced by immunoSEQ multiplex PCR, yet TCRdb's version contains in-frame clones alone and is incomplete. The sample carries about 140,000 clones, 75% to 90% recorded once. The sequencing here drew on peripheral blood, taken on day 0 of AZD1222 vaccination. These receptors all stem from an adult in good health.

The table lists this clone with a few counts. The chain has TRBV5-1 and TRBJ2-3, with 7 bases that match TRBD2. The CDR3 is 13 amino acids. The germline V gene has CDR1 SGHRS and CDR2 YFSETQ. Trimming at V came to 5 bases and at J to 1 base, leaving 1 base not matched to a gene. CDR3 residues: CASRREGTDTQYF. CDR3 sequence (DNA): TGCGCCAGCAGACGGGAGGGCACAGATACGCAGTATTTT.

This clone appeared a single time. The genes are TRBV7-8 and TRBJ2-2; possible D gene TRBD1, 6 bases. This CDR3 comprises 17 residues. Trimming left V 1 base short and J 5 bases short, with 17 bases between. Germline-derived CDR1 and CDR2 are SGHVS and FQNEAQ. The CDR3 loop reads CASSLETPGVRTGELFF. DNA of the CDR3: TGTGCCAGCAGCTTAGAAACCCCAGGGGTGAGGACCGGGGAGCTGTTTTTT.

This clone was observed a handful of times. The chain recombines TRBV19 with TRBJ2-7; D is unclear. CDR3 length: 13 amino acids. Trimming left V 1 base short and J 1 base short, with 5 bases between. CDR1 is LNHDA, CDR2 SQIVND, per germline (reference sequence). Written as DNA, the CDR3 is TGTGCCAGTAGTATAGCGGTGTCCTACGAGCAGTACTTC. Translation gives CASSIAVSYEQYF.

The chain recombines TRBV12-5 with TRBJ1-1, with D tentatively TRBD1 (5 bases). Trimming removed 6 bases from V and 5 bases from J, with 10 bases in between. This CDR3 comprises 12 residues. Germline V CDR1 and CDR2: LGHNT, FRNRAP. The CDR3 coding sequence is TGTGCTAGTGGGCCGGGACGGACTGAAGCTTTCTTT. Translation: CASGPGRTEAFF. The full variable domain, rest sourced from reference TRBV12-5 and TRBJ1-1, is DARVTQTPRHKVTEMGQEVTMRCQPILGHNTVFWYRQTMMQGLELLAYFRNRAPLDDSGMPKDRFSAEMPDATLATLKIQPSEPRDSAVYFCASGPGRTEAFFGQGTRLTVV.

This chain connects TRBV24-1 to TRBJ2-1, with 7 bases fitting TRBD2. Germline V CDR1 and CDR2: KGHDR, SFDVKD. V shed 1 base, J shed 0 bases, and the junction held 5 bases outside the gene matches. The CDR3 runs to 17 residues. DNA for the CDR3: TGTGCCACCAGTGATTTCAAAGCGGGAAGCTCCTACAATGAGCAGTTCTTC. Protein product: CATSDFKAGSSYNEQFF.

The chain recombines TRBV28 with TRBJ1-1, with a weak D call TRBD1 (5 bases). V lost 8 bases and J 11 bases, leaving 18 bases between the germline ends. Per germline, CDR1 MDHEN and CDR2 SYDVKM. This CDR3 has 12 amino acids. The CDR3 protein is CASLRVGRGAFF. The CDR3 nucleotides read TGTGCCAGCCTTCGGGTGGGGCGCGGTGCTTTCTTT. The full variable domain, with the rest looked up from reference TRBV28 and TRBJ1-1, is DVKVTQSSRYLVKRTGEKVFLECVQDMDHENMFWYRQDPGLGLRLIYFSYDVKMKEKGDIPEGYSVSREKKERFSLILESASTNQTSMYLCASLRVGRGAFFGQGTRLTVV.

The chain is built from TRBV9 and TRBJ2-1; possible D gene TRBD1, 5 bases. CDR3 length: 16 residues. Germline CDR1 and CDR2: SGDLS and YYNGEE. With 1 base removed from V and 4 bases from J, the gap between germline ends came to 15 bases. The CDR3 sequence is CASSVQGRPGYNEQFF. Written as DNA, the CDR3 is TGTGCCAGCAGCGTACAGGGCCGGCCGGGTTACAATGAGCAGTTCTTC. Supplemented by reference TRBV9 and TRBJ2-1, the full variable domain reads DSGVTQTPKHLITATGQRVTLRCSPRSGDLSVYWYQQSLDQGLQFLIQYYNGEERAKGNILERFSAQQFPDLHSELNLSSLELGDSALYFCASSVQGRPGYNEQFFGPGTRLTVL.

This chain uses TRBV11-3 with TRBJ2-1; 10 positions match TRBD2. The CDR3 extends over 17 amino acids. Germline-derived CDR1 and CDR2 are SGHNT and YENEEA. V shed 3 bases, J shed 3 bases, and the junction held 8 bases outside the gene matches. The CDR3 DNA is TGTGCCAGCAGCTTGGGGGTAGCGGGAGGCCGCTACAATGAGCAGTTCTTC. This translates into CASSLGVAGGRYNEQFF.

The V gene is TRBV30, the J gene TRBJ1-1; D is uncertain. This CDR3 is built from 12 residues. Trimming pared 2 bases from V and 7 bases from J, leaving 11 bases between. From germline, CDR1 is GTSNPN and CDR2 SVGIG (reference sequence). The CDR3 coding sequence is TGTGCCTGGAGTAGGGTGGCGGGTGAAGCTTTCTTT. Translation: CAWSRVAGEAFF.

This sequence joins TRBV10-3 and TRBJ1-5, with 7 bases lining up with TRBD1. J was trimmed by 0 bases and V by 2 bases; bases with no gene match: 4. This CDR3 comprises 16 residues. Germline V CDR1 and CDR2: ENHRY, SYGVKD. CDR3 sequence: CAISEPRQGSNQPQHF. CDR3 nucleotides: TGTGCCATCAGTGAGCCCCGACAGGGTAGCAATCAGCCCCAGCATTTT.

This clone was observed a single time. The V gene is TRBV18, the J gene TRBJ1-2; 8 bases line up with TRBD1. Germline values: CDR1 KGHSH, CDR2 LQKENI. Trimming at V came to 4 bases and at J to 4 bases, leaving 11 bases not matched to a gene. The CDR3 runs to 16 residues. DNA of the CDR3: TGTGCCAGCTCACAATCGACAGGGGCCCACGGCTATGGCTACACCTTC. Translating gives CASSQSTGAHGYGYTF. Looking up the rest from reference TRBV18 and TRBJ1-2 gives the full variable domain: NAGVMQNPRHLVRRRGQEARLRCSPMKGHSHVYWYRQLPEEGLKFMVYLQKENIIDESGMPKERFSAEFPKEGPSILRIQQVVRGDSAAYFCASSQSTGAHGYGYTFGSGTRLTVV.

The V call is TRBV2, the J call TRBJ1-1; D is undetermined. The germline V gene has CDR1 SNHLY and CDR2 FYNNEI. Trimming took 3 bases from V and 4 from J, leaving 6 bases between them. The CDR3 spans 12 residues. CDR3 in DNA: TGTGCCAGCAGTGACCCGACCACTGAAGCTTTCTTT. Its protein is CASSDPTTEAFF.

The V call is TRBV15, the J call TRBJ2-1; 12 bases are shared with TRBD2. The CDR3 loop spans 16 amino acids. Per the germline V gene, CDR1 is LNHNV and CDR2 is YYDKDF (reference sequence). Trimming at V came to 5 bases and at J to 4 bases, leaving 6 bases not matched to a gene. The CDR3 nucleotides are TGTGCCACCAGCTTACGACTAGCGGGAGAGTACAATGAGCAGTTCTTC. Amino acid sequence: CATSLRLAGEYNEQFF.

This clone was observed many times. The chain employs TRBV10-3 and TRBJ1-1; 7 bases agree with TRBD1. CDR1 and CDR2 from the germline V gene are ENHRY and SYGVKD. The length of the CDR3 is 15 residues. V trimming: 0 bases; J trimming: 11 bases; junction bases outside the gene matches: 12. CDR3 sequence reads: CAISESQGMSRGAFF. As DNA, the CDR3 is TGTGCCATCAGTGAGTCACAGGGAATGAGCAGGGGGGCTTTCTTT.

The J gene is TRBJ2-5, the V gene TRBV7-2; TRBD1 agrees at 7 bases. V trimming: 5 bases; J trimming: 7 bases; junction bases outside the gene matches: 13. Germline loops: CDR1 SGHTA, CDR2 FQGNSA. The CDR3 extends over 15 amino acids. The CDR3: CASSPRAGGEGTQYF. DNA for the CDR3: TGTGCCAGCAGCCCTCGGGCAGGGGGAGAGGGGACCCAGTACTTC.

V and J are TRBV3-1 (or the pseudogene TRBV3-2) and TRBJ2-2; D is ambiguous. The V and J ends lost 1 base and 4 bases respectively, with 16 bases between them. The CDR3 totals 17 residues. CDR1 LGHDT and CDR2 YNNKEL come from the germline V gene (reference sequence). DNA for the CDR3: TGTGCCAGCAGCCAAGTATTGGGAATAGATATCACCGGGGAGCTGTTTTTT. Translating it yields CASSQVLGIDITGELFF.

CDR3: CASKLDNNYGYTF. The DNA of the CDR3 is TGTGCCAGCAAACTGGACAACAACTATGGCTACACCTTC. The J gene is TRBJ1-2, the V gene TRBV6-5; D perhaps matches TRBD1 (5 bases). The V end lost 7 bases, the J end lost 2 bases, and 11 bases lay between the germline ends. CDR1 MNHEY and CDR2 SVGAGI come from the germline V gene. The CDR3 length is 13 residues.

The chain has TRBV19 and TRBJ1-5; maybe TRBD1 (6 bases). The CDR3 is made up of 13 amino acids. The germline V gene encodes CDR1 LNHDA and CDR2 SQIVND (reference sequence). Trimming removed 6 bases from V and 6 bases from J, with 12 bases in between. CDR3 DNA: TGTGCCAGTAGGTACGGGGGGCGTCAGCCCCAGCATTTT. It is translated as CASRYGGRQPQHF.

The V gene is TRBV3-1 (or the pseudogene TRBV3-2), the J gene TRBJ2-1; D uncertain. In germline, CDR1 is LGHDT, CDR2 YNNKEL (reference sequence). This CDR3 contains 12 residues. The V end was cut by 4 bases, the J end by 8 bases, with 9 bases between. The CDR3 here is CASSPAFDEQFF. Written as DNA, the CDR3 is TGTGCCAGCAGCCCGGCTTTCGATGAGCAGTTCTTC.

The chain recombines TRBV7-9 with TRBJ2-3; 8 nucleotides align to TRBD2. The germline V gene has CDR1 SEHNR and CDR2 FQNEAQ (reference sequence). The trim removed 3 bases at V and 8 bases at J, leaving 13 bases unmatched. The CDR3 has 16 amino acids. CDR3 region: CASSLGAGGAGGTQYF. CDR3 DNA sequence: TGTGCCAGCAGCTTGGGCGCGGGGGGAGCTGGCGGTACGCAGTATTTT.

This chain joins TRBV21-1 and TRBJ2-7; the DNA was not compared with TRBD1, the D call given in the table. TRBV21-1 is tagged as a pseudogene. This CDR3 is built from 15 residues. CDR3 region: CASSKKGATGHEQYF. The CDR3 DNA reads TGTGCCAGCAGCAAAAAAGGGGCGACGGGCCACGAGCAGTACTTC.

This clone was picked up one time. The CDR3 sequence: CASSVDLGSQPQHF. The CDR3 coding sequence is TGTGCCAGCAGCGTAGATTTGGGAAGTCAGCCCCAGCATTTT. This sequence joins TRBV9 and TRBJ1-5; D is undetermined. Trimming left V 0 bases short and J 6 bases short, with 10 bases between. The CDR3 totals 14 residues. The germline V gene has CDR1 SGDLS and CDR2 YYNGEE.